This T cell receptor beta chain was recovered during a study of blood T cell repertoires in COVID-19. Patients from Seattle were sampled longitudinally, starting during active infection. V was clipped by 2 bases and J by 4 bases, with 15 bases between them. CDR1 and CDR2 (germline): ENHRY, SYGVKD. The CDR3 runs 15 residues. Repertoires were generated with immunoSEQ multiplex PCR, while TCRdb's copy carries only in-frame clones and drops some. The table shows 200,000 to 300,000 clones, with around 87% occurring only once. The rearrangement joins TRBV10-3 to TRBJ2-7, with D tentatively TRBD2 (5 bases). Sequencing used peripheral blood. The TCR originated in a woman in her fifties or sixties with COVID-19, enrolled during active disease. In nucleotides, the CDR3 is TGTGCCATCAGTGAGGACCCCCAGCGGAGGTACGAGCAGTACTTC. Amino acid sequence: CAISEDPQRRYEQYF.